Listed below are T cell receptor beta chains from one sample, sequenced in a study of blood T cell repertoires in COVID-19. Repertoires were generated with immunoSEQ multiplex PCR, while TCRdb's copy carries only in-frame clones and drops some. The sample records 120,000 or so clones, approximately 85% being singletons. The sample was peripheral blood. Receptors were obtained from a woman in her fifties or sixties with acute or convalescent COVID-19. Both conserved end residues are part of each CDR3. Each record gives: V gene, clone size, D gene, J gene, CDR3 length, CDR3 protein, CDR3 DNA. The D gene is left open where the match is weak. The size of a clone is reported for some rows only, either as once, few or many, or as a class for expanded clones.

TRBV19,few,TRBD1,TRBJ1-2,13,CASRKGTVGGYTF,TGTGCCAGTAGGAAAGGGACAGTCGGAGGCTACACCTTC
TRBV7-3,.,TRBD2,TRBJ2-3,16,CASSPGLGGTTDTQYF,TGTGCCAGCAGCCCCGGCCTGGGGGGGACCACAGATACGCAGTATTTT
TRBV9,.,TRBD1,TRBJ1-6,12,CASSSDRPPLHF,TGTGCCAGCAGCTCGGACAGGCCACCCCTCCACTTT
TRBV30,.,TRBD1,TRBJ1-2,13,CAWSFGQGMGYTF,TGTGCCTGGAGTTTCGGACAGGGGATGGGCTACACCTTC
TRBV14,.,TRBD1,TRBJ1-6,18,CASSQNSRGTGVNSPLHF,TGTGCCAGCAGCCAGAACTCACGGGGGACAGGGGTGAATTCACCCCTCCACTTT
TRBV7-2,.,TRBD1,TRBJ1-6,15,CASSRWDRANSPLHF,TGTGCCAGCAGCCGGTGGGACAGGGCTAATTCACCCCTCCACTTT
TRBV4-3,.,.,TRBJ2-2,15,CASSQGLEDTGELFF,TGCGCCAGCAGCCAAGGATTGGAGGACACCGGGGAGCTGTTTTTT
TRBV6-6,.,.,TRBJ1-3,15,CASRAGISSGNTIYF,TGTGCCAGCAGGGCAGGGATCAGCTCTGGAAACACCATATATTTT
TRBV12-3/TRBV12-4,.,TRBD2,TRBJ2-1,13,CASRPGTSNEQFF,TGTGCCAGCAGGCCCGGGACTAGCAATGAGCAGTTCTTC
TRBV7-9,.,.,TRBJ1-1,15,CASSFSSLQNTEAFF,TGTGCCAGCAGCTTTTCGTCATTACAGAACACTGAAGCTTTCTTT
TRBV2,.,TRBD1,TRBJ1-5,15,CASSTGQGSNQPQHF,TGTGCCAGCAGTACGGGACAGGGTAGCAATCAGCCCCAGCATTTT
TRBV2,.,.,TRBJ2-7,12,CASIEGVHEQYF,TGTGCCAGCATCGAGGGCGTACACGAGCAGTACTTC
TRBV28,once,TRBD1,TRBJ1-1,15,CASSSPGQTTTEAFF,TGTGCCAGCAGTTCACCGGGACAGACTACCACTGAAGCTTTCTTT
TRBV15,.,.,TRBJ2-2,14,CATSRTANTGELFF,TGTGCCACCAGCAGGACAGCTAACACCGGGGAGCTGTTTTTT
TRBV7-2,few,.,TRBJ1-1,14,CASSLYAGNTEAFF,TGTGCCAGCAGCTTATATGCAGGGAACACTGAAGCTTTCTTT
TRBV5-4,.,TRBD2,TRBJ2-3,16,CASSFRLAGATDTQYF,TGTGCCAGCAGCTTTAGACTAGCGGGGGCAACAGATACGCAGTATTTT
TRBV30,.,TRBD1,TRBJ2-7,12,CAWSETGNEQYF,TGTGCCTGGAGCGAGACAGGGAACGAGCAGTACTTC
TRBV14,.,.,TRBJ1-1,11,CASSQDGGAFF,TGTGCCAGCAGCCAAGATGGCGGGGCTTTCTTT
TRBV9,.,TRBD1,TRBJ2-7,15,CASSVEGQGIGEQYF,TGTGCCAGCAGCGTAGAGGGACAGGGTATCGGCGAGCAGTACTTC
TRBV28,.,.,TRBJ1-2,13,CASSFGGGVGYTF,TGTGCCAGCAGTTTCGGGGGAGGCGTTGGCTACACCTTC
TRBV4-2,.,.,TRBJ1-1,14,CASSQDRDSTEAFF,TGTGCCAGCAGCCAAGACAGGGATTCCACTGAAGCTTTCTTT
TRBV2,.,TRBD1,TRBJ1-5,14,CASSGDRVNQPQHF,TGTGCCAGCAGTGGGGACAGGGTCAATCAGCCCCAGCATTTT
TRBV28,.,TRBD1,TRBJ1-2,12,CASSPLDRGNTF,TGTGCCAGCAGTCCCCTTGACAGGGGAAACACCTTC
TRBV7-3,.,TRBD2,TRBJ2-2,16,CASSALANPSMGELFF,TGTGCCAGCAGCGCACTAGCGAACCCTTCAATGGGGGAGCTGTTTTTT
TRBV7-2,.,TRBD1,TRBJ2-5,14,CASSRGQLAETQYF,TGTGCCAGCAGCCGGGGACAGCTGGCGGAGACCCAGTACTTC
TRBV4-2,.,TRBD2,TRBJ2-5,16,CASSREGQAGEETQYF,TGTGCCAGCAGCCGGGAGGGACAAGCGGGGGAAGAGACCCAGTACTTC
TRBV7-9,.,.,TRBJ1-5,13,CASSRLTDQPQHF,TGTGCCAGCAGCCGGCTGACAGATCAGCCCCAGCATTTT
TRBV2,.,.,TRBJ2-5,13,CASSGDLQETQYF,TGTGCCAGCAGTGGGGACTTACAAGAGACCCAGTACTTC
TRBV12-5,.,.,TRBJ2-2,16,CASGLVLSQGPGELFF,TGTGCTAGTGGTTTGGTATTGTCGCAGGGGCCCGGGGAGCTGTTTTTT
TRBV19,.,TRBD2,TRBJ2-3,16,CASSMDSGGARDTQYF,TGTGCCAGTAGTATGGATAGCGGGGGGGCACGAGATACGCAGTATTTT
TRBV2,.,.,TRBJ1-2,13,CASREGRTAYIPF,TGTGCCAGCAGGGAAGGCCGGACAGCTTACATACCCTTC
TRBV28,.,TRBD1,TRBJ2-7,11,CASGTAYEQYF,TGTGCCAGCGGGACAGCCTACGAGCAGTACTTC
TRBV27,.,TRBD1,TRBJ1-2,15,CASTLEARGIYGYTF,TGTGCCAGCACCCTAGAGGCCAGGGGGATCTATGGCTACACCTTC
TRBV7-2,.,.,TRBJ2-1,15,CASSPMGGVGNEQFF,TGTGCCAGCAGCCCAATGGGGGGAGTAGGGAATGAGCAGTTCTTC
TRBV4-2,.,.,TRBJ1-1,13,CASRQTGNTEAFF,TGTGCCAGCCGTCAGACAGGGAACACTGAAGCTTTCTTT
TRBV7-2,.,TRBD2,TRBJ2-5,15,CASSLNSGGWETQYF,TGTGCCAGCAGCTTAAACAGCGGGGGATGGGAGACCCAGTACTTC
TRBV7-2,.,TRBD1,TRBJ2-7,15,CASRVSGTGSHEQYF,TGTGCCAGCAGGGTGTCCGGGACAGGGTCCCACGAGCAGTACTTC
TRBV7-2,few,TRBD2,TRBJ2-5,13,CASSPSGWETQYF,TGTGCCAGCAGCCCTAGCGGGTGGGAGACCCAGTACTTC